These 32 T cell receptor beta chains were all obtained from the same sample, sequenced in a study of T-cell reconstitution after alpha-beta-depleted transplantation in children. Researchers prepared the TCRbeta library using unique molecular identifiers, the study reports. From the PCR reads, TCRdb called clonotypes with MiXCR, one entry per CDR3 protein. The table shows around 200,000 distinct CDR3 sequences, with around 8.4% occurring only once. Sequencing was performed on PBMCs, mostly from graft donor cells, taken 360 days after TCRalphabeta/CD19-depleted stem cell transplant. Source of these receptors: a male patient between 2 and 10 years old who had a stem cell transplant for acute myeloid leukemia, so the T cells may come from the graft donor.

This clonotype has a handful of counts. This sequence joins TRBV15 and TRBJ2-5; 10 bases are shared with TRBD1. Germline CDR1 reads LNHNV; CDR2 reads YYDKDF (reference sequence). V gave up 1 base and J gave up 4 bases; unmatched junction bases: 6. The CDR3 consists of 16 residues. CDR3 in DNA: TGTGCCACCAGCAGAGCGCGACAGGGGGCGGGAGAGACCCAGTACTTC. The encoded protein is CATSRARQGAGETQYF.

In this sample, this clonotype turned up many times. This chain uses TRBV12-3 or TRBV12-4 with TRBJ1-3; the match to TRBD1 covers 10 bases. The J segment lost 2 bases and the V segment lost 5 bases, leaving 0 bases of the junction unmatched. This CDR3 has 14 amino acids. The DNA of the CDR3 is TGTGCCAGCAGTGGGACAGGGGCTGGAAACACCATATATTTT. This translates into CASSGTGAGNTIYF.

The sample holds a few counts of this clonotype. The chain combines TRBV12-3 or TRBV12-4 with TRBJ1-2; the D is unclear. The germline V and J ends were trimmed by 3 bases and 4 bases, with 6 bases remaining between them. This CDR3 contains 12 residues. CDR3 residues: CASSFYFYGYTF. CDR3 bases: TGTGCCAGCAGTTTCTACTTCTATGGCTACACCTTC.

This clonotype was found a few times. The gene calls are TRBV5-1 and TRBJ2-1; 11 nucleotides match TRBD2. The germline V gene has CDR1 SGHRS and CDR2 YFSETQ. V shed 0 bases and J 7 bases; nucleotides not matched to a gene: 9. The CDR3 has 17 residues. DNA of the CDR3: TGCGCCAGCAGCTTGGGGTTTAGCGGGAGGGCCAATAATGAGCAGTTCTTC. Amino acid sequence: CASSLGFSGRANNEQFF.

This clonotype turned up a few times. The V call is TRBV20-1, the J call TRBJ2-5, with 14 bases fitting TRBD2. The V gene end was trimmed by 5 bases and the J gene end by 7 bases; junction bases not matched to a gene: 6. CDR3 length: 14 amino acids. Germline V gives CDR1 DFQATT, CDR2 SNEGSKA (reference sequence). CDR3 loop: CSAWTSGGLVTQYF. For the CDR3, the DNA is TGCAGTGCTTGGACTAGCGGGGGGCTTGTGACCCAGTACTTC.

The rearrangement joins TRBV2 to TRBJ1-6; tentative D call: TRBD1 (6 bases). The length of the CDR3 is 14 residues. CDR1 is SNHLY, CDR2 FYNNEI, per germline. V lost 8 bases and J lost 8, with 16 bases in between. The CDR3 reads CASGGAGAYSPLHF. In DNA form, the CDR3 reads TGTGCCAGCGGCGGTGCAGGGGCGTATTCACCCCTCCACTTT. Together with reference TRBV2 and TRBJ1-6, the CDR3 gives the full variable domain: EPEVTQTPSHQVTQMGQEVILRCVPISNHLYFYWYRQILGQKVEFLVSFYNNEISEKSEIFDDQFSVERPDGSNFTLKIRSTKLEDSAMYFCASGGAGAYSPLHFGNGTRLTVT.

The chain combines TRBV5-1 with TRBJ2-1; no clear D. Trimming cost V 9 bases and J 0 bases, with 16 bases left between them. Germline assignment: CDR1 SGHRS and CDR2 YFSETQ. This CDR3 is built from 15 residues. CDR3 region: CATTSASSSYNEQFF. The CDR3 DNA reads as TGCGCCACCACGTCCGCTTCGAGCTCCTACAATGAGCAGTTCTTC.

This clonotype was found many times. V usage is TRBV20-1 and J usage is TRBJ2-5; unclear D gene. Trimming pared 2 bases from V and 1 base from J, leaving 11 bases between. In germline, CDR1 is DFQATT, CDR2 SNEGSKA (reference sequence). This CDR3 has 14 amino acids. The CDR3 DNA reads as TGCAGTGCTAGACCACGGGCTTTCCAAGAGACCCAGTACTTC. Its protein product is CSARPRAFQETQYF.

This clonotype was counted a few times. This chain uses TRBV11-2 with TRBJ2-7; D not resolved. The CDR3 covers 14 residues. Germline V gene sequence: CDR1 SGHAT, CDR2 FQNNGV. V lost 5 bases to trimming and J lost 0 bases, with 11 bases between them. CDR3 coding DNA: TGTGCCAGCAGCGTTGTAGGATCCTCCTACGAGCAGTACGTC. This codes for CASSVVGSSYEQYV.

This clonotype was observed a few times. CDR3 protein: CASSHHVGRGHYEQYF. The CDR3 DNA sequence: TGCGCCAGCAGCCACCACGTTGGCAGGGGTCACTACGAGCAGTACTTC. This chain connects TRBV4-1 to TRBJ2-7; D is perhaps TRBD1 (6 bases). V was clipped by 3 bases and J by 3 bases, with 18 bases between them. Germline V lookup: CDR1 MGHRA, CDR2 YSYEKL. The CDR3 spans 16 residues.

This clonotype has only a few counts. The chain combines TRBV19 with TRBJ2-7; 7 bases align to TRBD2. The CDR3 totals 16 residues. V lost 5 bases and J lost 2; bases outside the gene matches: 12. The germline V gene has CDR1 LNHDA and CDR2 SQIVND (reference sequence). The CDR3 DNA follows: TGTGCCAGTAGTGCCCCGGGAGCGGGAATACCCTACGAGCAGTACTTC. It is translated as CASSAPGAGIPYEQYF.

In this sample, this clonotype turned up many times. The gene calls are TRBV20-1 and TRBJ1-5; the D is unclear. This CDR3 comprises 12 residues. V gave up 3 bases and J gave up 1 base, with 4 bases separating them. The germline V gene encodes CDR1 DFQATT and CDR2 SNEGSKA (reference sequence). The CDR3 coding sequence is TGCAGTGCTAGGGACAGCAATCAGCCCCAGCATTTT. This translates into CSARDSNQPQHF.

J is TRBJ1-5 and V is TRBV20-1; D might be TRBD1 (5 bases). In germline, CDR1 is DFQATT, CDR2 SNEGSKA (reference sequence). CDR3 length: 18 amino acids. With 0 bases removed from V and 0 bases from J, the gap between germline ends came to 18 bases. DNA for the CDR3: TGCAGTGCTAGAGAGGGACCGTCGTCAAGATATAGCAATCAGCCCCAGCATTTT. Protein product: CSAREGPSSRYSNQPQHF.

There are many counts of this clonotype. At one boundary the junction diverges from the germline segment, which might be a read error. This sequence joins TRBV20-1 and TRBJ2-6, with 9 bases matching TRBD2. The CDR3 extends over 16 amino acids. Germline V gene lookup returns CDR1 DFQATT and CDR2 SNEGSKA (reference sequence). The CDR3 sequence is CSARAGGSSGANVLTF. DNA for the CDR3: TGCAGTGCCAGAGCGGGAGGAAGCTCTGGGGCCAACGTCCTGACTTTC.

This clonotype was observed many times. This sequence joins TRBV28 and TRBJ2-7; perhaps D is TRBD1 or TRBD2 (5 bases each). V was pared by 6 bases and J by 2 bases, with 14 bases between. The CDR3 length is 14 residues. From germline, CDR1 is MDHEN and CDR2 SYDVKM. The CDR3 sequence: CASSLYRGAYEQYV. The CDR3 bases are TGTGCCAGCAGCCTTTATAGGGGAGCCTACGAGCAGTACGTC.

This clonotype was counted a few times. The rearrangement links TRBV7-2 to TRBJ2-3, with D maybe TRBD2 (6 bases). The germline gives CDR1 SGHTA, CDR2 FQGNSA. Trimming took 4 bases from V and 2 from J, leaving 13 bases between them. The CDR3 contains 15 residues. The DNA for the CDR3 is TGTGCCAGCAGCTCTCCGACTAGGTTCACAGATACGCAGTATTTT. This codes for CASSSPTRFTDTQYF.

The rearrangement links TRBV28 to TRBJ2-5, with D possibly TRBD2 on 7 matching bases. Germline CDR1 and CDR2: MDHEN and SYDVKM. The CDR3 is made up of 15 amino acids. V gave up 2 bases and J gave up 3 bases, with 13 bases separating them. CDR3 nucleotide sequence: TGTGCCAGCAGTTTAGGAGGGGGGGCCGAAGAGACCCAGTACTTC. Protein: CASSLGGGAEETQYF.

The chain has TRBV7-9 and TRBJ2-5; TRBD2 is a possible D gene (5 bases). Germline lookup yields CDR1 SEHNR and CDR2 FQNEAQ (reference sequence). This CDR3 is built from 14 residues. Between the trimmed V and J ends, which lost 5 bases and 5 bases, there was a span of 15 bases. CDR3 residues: CASSPGLLGETQYF. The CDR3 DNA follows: TGTGCCAGCAGCCCCGGACTGCTAGGGGAGACCCAGTACTTC.

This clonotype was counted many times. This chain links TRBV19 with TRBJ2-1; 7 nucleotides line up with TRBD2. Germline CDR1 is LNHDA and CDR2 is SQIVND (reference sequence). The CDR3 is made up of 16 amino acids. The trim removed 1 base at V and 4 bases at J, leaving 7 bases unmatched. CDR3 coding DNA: TGTGCCAGTAGTATAGTGTGGCGGGAGCCGTACAATGAGCAGTTCTTC. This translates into CASSIVWREPYNEQFF.

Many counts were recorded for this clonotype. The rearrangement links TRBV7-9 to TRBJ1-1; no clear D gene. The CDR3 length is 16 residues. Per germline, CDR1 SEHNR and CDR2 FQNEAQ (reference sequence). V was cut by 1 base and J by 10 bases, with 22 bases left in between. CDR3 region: CASSLELDVGRSGAFF. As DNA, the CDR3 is TGTGCCAGCAGCTTAGAGCTCGATGTAGGGCGGTCTGGAGCTTTCTTT.

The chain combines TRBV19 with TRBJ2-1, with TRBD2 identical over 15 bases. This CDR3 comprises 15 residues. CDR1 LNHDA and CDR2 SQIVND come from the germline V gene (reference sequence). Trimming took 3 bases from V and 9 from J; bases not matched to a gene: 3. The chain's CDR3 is CASSMRGLAGGEQFF. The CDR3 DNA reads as TGTGCCAGTAGTATGAGGGGACTAGCGGGAGGTGAGCAGTTCTTC.

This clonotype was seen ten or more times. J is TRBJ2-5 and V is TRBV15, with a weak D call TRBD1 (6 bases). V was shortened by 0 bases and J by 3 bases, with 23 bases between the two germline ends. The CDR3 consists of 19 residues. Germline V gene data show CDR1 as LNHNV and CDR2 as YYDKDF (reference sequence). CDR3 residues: CATSRDVIGGRLNEETQYF. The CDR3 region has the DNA TGTGCCACCAGCAGAGATGTAATAGGGGGACGATTAAATGAAGAGACCCAGTACTTC.

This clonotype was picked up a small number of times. The CDR3 bases are TGTGCCAGCAGCTTAGTTCTCGGGACTAGTCCCCCCAATAATGAGCAGTTCTTC. Translated, it gives CASSLVLGTSPPNNEQFF. The chain joins TRBV11-2 to TRBJ2-1; 8 bases agree with TRBD2. The CDR3 totals 18 residues. Trimming cost V 1 base and J 7 bases; bases outside gene matches: 15. CDR1 and CDR2 from the germline V gene are SGHAT and FQNNGV.

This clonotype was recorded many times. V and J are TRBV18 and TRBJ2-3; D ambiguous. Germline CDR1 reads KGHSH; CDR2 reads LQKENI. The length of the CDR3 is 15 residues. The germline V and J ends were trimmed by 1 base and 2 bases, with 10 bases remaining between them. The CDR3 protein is CASSPLGRTTDTQYF. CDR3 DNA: TGTGCCAGCTCACCACTAGGTAGGACCACAGATACGCAGTATTTT.

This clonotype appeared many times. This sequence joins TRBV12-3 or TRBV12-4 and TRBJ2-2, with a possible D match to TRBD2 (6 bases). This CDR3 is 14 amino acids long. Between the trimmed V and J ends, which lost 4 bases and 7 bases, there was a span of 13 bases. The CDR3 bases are TGTGCCAGCAGTTGGAGGGCGCAAGGCGGGGAGCTGTTTTTT. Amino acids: CASSWRAQGGELFF.

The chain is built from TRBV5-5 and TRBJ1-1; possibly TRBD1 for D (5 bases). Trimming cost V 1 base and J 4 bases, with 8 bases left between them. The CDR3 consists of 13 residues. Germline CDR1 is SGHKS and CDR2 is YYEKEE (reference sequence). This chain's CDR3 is CASSLLGATEAFF. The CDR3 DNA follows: TGTGCCAGCAGCTTGCTAGGGGCCACTGAAGCTTTCTTT.

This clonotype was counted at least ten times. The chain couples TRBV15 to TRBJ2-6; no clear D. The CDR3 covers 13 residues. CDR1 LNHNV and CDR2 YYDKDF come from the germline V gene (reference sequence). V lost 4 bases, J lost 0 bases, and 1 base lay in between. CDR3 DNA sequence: TGTGCCACCAGCAACTCTGGGGCCAACGTCCTGACTTTC. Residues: CATSNSGANVLTF.

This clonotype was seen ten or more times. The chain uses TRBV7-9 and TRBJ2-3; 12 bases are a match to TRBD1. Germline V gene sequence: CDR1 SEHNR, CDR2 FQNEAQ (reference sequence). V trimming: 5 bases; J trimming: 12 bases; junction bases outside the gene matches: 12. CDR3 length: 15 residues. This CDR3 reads CASSLGQGAVFVQYF. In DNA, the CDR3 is TGTGCCAGCAGCCTGGGACAGGGGGCCGTCTTTGTTCAGTATTTT.

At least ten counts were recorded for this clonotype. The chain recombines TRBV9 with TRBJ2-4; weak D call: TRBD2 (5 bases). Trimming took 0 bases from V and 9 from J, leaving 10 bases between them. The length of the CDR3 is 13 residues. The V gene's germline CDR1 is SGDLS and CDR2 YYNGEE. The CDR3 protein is CASSVDRGSIQYF. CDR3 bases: TGTGCCAGCAGCGTAGATCGAGGGAGCATTCAGTACTTC.

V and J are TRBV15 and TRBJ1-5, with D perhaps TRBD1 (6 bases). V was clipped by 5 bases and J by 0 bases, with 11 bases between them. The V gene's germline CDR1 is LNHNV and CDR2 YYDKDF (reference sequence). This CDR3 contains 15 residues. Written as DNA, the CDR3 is TGTGCCACCAGCGAATGGGACATTAGCAATCAGCCCCAGCATTTT. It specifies CATSEWDISNQPQHF.

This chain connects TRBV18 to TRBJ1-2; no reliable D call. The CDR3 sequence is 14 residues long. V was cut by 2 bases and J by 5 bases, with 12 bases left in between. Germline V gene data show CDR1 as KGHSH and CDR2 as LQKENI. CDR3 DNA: TGTGCCAGCTCACCAATCGCAGGAGGGTATGGCTACACCTTC. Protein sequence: CASSPIAGGYGYTF.

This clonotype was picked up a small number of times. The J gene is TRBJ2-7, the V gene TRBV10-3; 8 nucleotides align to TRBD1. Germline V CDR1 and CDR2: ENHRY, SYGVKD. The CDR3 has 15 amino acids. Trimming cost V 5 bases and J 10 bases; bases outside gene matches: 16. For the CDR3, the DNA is TGTGCCATCAGTACCGGGACAGGCCCCGGGGGTTTCCAGTACGTC. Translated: CAISTGTGPGGFQYV.